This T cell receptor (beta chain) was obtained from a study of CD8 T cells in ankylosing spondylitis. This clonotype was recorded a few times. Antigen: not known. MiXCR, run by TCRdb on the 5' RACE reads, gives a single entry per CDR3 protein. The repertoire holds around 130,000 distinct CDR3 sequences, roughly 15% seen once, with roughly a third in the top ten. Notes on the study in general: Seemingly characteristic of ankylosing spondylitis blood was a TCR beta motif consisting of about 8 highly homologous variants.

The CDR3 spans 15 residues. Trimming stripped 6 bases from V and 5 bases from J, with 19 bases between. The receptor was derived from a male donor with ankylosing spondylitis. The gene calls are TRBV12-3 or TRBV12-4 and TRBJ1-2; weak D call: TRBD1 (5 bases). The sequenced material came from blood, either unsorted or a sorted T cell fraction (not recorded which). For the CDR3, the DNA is TGTGCCAGCAGCCCGGGGGAGGGGCCTGGATATGGCTACACCTTC. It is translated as CASSPGEGPGYGYTF.